This is a list of T cell receptor beta chains from one sample in a study of cytomegalovirus exposure and HLA in healthy donors. Assay used: immunoSEQ multiplex PCR; TCRdb lists only in-frame clones, some missing. Found here are about 140,000 clones, approximately 80% of them singletons; the top ten hold roughly 4.2%. The sequencing sample was made of PBMCs. The receptors come from a man aged 35 to 55 in good health and CMV-seropositive. Each CDR3 is given with its conserved first and last residue. A D gene is named only where the DNA matches it firmly. Expanded clones are given a class, and other clones once, few, many or no size at all.

>.|TRBV6-1|.|TRBJ2-1
CASSVVLLLSEQFF
TGTGCCAGCAGTGTGGTGTTGTTACTGTCTGAGCAGTTCTTC
>.|TRBV13|TRBD1|TRBJ2-7
CASSLGVTGDIGEQYF
TGTGCCAGCAGCTTAGGCGTTACAGGGGATATTGGCGAGCAGTACTTC
>.|TRBV5-1|TRBD1|TRBJ2-7
CASGFRTGEPGEQYF
TGCGCCAGCGGCTTCCGTACAGGGGAGCCGGGCGAGCAGTACTTC
>.|TRBV2|.|TRBJ2-3
CASSDRQASTDTQYF
TGTGCCAGCAGTGATCGTCAGGCGAGCACAGATACGCAGTATTTT
>few|TRBV7-9|.|TRBJ2-7
CASSLRGSYEQYF
TGTGCCAGCAGCTTACGGGGCTCCTACGAGCAGTACTTC
>.|TRBV10-1|.|TRBJ2-5
CASSHPGKFRTKGGETQYF
TGCGCCAGCAGTCACCCGGGAAAATTCCGGACTAAAGGTGGGGAGACCCAGTACTTC
>few|TRBV27|TRBD1|TRBJ2-7
CASWDRSYEQYF
TGTGCCAGCTGGGACAGGAGCTACGAGCAGTACTTC
>.|TRBV5-7|.|TRBJ1-1
CASRLNPGYTEAFF
TGTGCCAGCAGGCTAAATCCAGGGTACACTGAAGCTTTCTTT
>.|TRBV5-1|.|TRBJ2-1
CASGGAAYNEQFF
TGCGCCAGCGGCGGTGCGGCCTACAATGAGCAGTTCTTC
>.|TRBV28|.|TRBJ1-1
CASSWSGEAFF
TGTGCCAGCAGTTGGTCGGGAGAAGCTTTCTTT
>.|TRBV27|.|TRBJ1-5
CASRGTPSGQPQHF
TGTGCCAGCAGAGGGACTCCTTCGGGACAGCCCCAGCATTTT
>.|TRBV27|.|TRBJ2-1
CASRPLAVAYNEQFF
TGTGCCAGCAGGCCGCTAGCAGTCGCCTACAATGAGCAGTTCTTC
>.|TRBV6-5|TRBD1|TRBJ1-2
CASSYDRDREYGYTF
TGTGCCAGCAGTTACGATAGGGACAGGGAATATGGCTACACCTTC
>.|TRBV29-1|TRBD2|TRBJ2-2
CSVGVAGGPGELFF
TGCAGCGTTGGAGTAGCGGGAGGCCCCGGGGAGCTGTTTTTT
>.|TRBV2|TRBD2|TRBJ2-4
CASIPGLVNENIQYF
TGTGCCAGCATCCCGGGACTAGTAAACGAAAACATTCAGTACTTC
>.|TRBV7-9|.|TRBJ2-7
CASGGLGTKSEQYF
TGTGCCAGCGGGGGCCTCGGGACAAAGAGCGAGCAGTACTTC
>.|TRBV5-4|.|TRBJ1-2
CASSSARANYGYTF
TGTGCCAGCAGCTCGGCCAGGGCTAACTATGGCTACACCTTC
>few|TRBV2|TRBD1|TRBJ1-1
CASREQGRDTEAFF
TGTGCCAGCAGGGAACAGGGGAGGGACACTGAAGCTTTCTTT
>.|TRBV27|.|TRBJ1-5
CASSSGGWQPQHF
TGTGCCAGCAGTTCCGGGGGATGGCAGCCCCAGCATTTT
>.|TRBV6-5|.|TRBJ1-4
CASSARQSANEKLFF
TGTGCCAGCAGTGCAAGACAGAGCGCTAATGAAAAACTGTTTTTT
>.|TRBV10-1|.|TRBJ2-2
CASEGGGGNTGELFF
TGCGCCAGCGAGGGGGGAGGGGGTAATACCGGGGAGCTGTTTTTT
>.|TRBV10-3|TRBD1|TRBJ2-7
CAISSWTGGSYEQYF
TGTGCCATCAGCTCATGGACAGGGGGCTCCTACGAGCAGTACTTC
>.|TRBV7-9|.|TRBJ1-1
CASSLTVNTEAFF
TGTGCCAGCAGCCTGACAGTGAACACTGAAGCTTTCTTT
>.|TRBV27|TRBD1|TRBJ1-5
CASSWGQGGNQPQHF
TGTGCCAGCAGTTGGGGACAGGGTGGCAATCAGCCCCAGCATTTT
>.|TRBV11-1|.|TRBJ1-6
CASSSQGTNSPLHF
TGTGCCAGCAGCTCACAGGGTACCAATTCACCCCTCCACTTT
>.|TRBV10-3|.|TRBJ1-3
CAISGGSVGASSGNTIYF
TGTGCCATCAGTGGGGGTTCTGTTGGGGCGAGCTCTGGAAACACCATATATTTT
>.|TRBV7-6|TRBD1|TRBJ1-1
CASSSHRGQAGTEAFF
TGTGCCAGCAGCTCCCACAGGGGGCAAGCGGGCACTGAAGCTTTCTTT